This T cell receptor beta chain was captured by sequencing in a study of blood T cells in healthy people across ages. General observations from the study: Using unsorted PBMCs precluded a conclusive naive versus antigen-experienced comparison. Higher diversity and more naive CD4+ cells were features of long-lived donors, compared to aged donors.

A second PCR, run for roughly 7 to 11 cycles, used a sample-barcoded 5' primer plus a J-beta primer mix. MiXCR, run by TCRdb on the 5' RACE reads, gives a single entry per CDR3 protein. The profile covers more than 1 million distinct CDR3 sequences, with 40% to 50% appearing a single time and approximately 20% taken by the ten largest. This clonotype was detected a few times. Its target is unknown. Per sample, at least 6 micrograms of total RNA were extracted. Unmatched junction bases numbered 8, after V lost 6 bases and J lost 6 bases. Per germline, CDR1 SQVTM and CDR2 ANQGSEA. The CDR3 length is 12 residues.

The receptor was derived from a woman aged 60 to 75 in good health. The specimen was blood. V is TRBV29-1 and J is TRBJ2-7; 7 bases are shared with TRBD1. CDR3 coding DNA: TGCAGCGTCGGGACAGCCTCGGCCGAGCAGTACTTC. Amino acid sequence: CSVGTASAEQYF.